The rows below give T cell receptor beta chains drawn from one sample of a study of blood T cell repertoires in COVID-19. TCRdb's copy holds only in-frame clones and misses some; the assay was immunoSEQ multiplex PCR. The profile shows hundreds of thousands of clones, 70% to 85% of them singletons. Sequencing was carried out using peripheral blood. These receptors were taken from a woman older than 75 with acute or convalescent COVID-19. The CDR3 runs from the conserved cysteine through the conserved F or W. The D gene is left open where the match is weak. For some rows the clone size is stated as once, few or many, or as a class when expanded; others skip it.

j_call: TRBJ2-6; clone_size: .; v_call: TRBV19; d_call: TRBD2; cdr3_nt: TGTGCCAGTAGTATTAGCGGGCGGAGCTCTGGGGCCAACGTCCTGACTTTC; cdr3_aa: CASSISGRSSGANVLTF
j_call: TRBJ2-1; clone_size: .; v_call: TRBV28; d_call: TRBD1; cdr3_nt: TGTGCCAGCAGTTTATCGGGACAGGGTCGAAATGAGCAGTTCTTC; cdr3_aa: CASSLSGQGRNEQFF
j_call: TRBJ2-7; clone_size: .; v_call: TRBV11-2; d_call: TRBD1; cdr3_nt: TGTGCCAGCAGCAAGGGACAGTTCGTTTCCTACGAGCAGTACTTC; cdr3_aa: CASSKGQFVSYEQYF
j_call: TRBJ2-1; clone_size: .; v_call: TRBV4-2; d_call: TRBD2; cdr3_nt: TGTGCCAGCAGCCAAGAGGGAGTGGGGCCTAGCGGGATCTACAATGAGCAGTTCTTC; cdr3_aa: CASSQEGVGPSGIYNEQFF
j_call: TRBJ1-2; clone_size: .; v_call: TRBV9; d_call: TRBD1; cdr3_nt: TGTGCCAGCAGCCCTTTCCCCACCGGGACAGGGGCCGCCTATGGCTACACCTTC; cdr3_aa: CASSPFPTGTGAAYGYTF
j_call: TRBJ1-3; clone_size: .; v_call: TRBV4-1; d_call: .; cdr3_nt: TGCGCCAGCAGCCAACGGGGGTTCGAAAACTCTGGAAACACCATATATTTT; cdr3_aa: CASSQRGFENSGNTIYF
j_call: TRBJ2-1; clone_size: .; v_call: TRBV7-2; d_call: TRBD1; cdr3_nt: TGTGCCAGCAGCTTAGATGGGACAGGGGATAATGAGCAGTTCTTC; cdr3_aa: CASSLDGTGDNEQFF
j_call: TRBJ1-6; clone_size: few; v_call: TRBV7-2; d_call: .; cdr3_nt: TGTGCCAGCAGCCCGCAGGTTAATTCACCCCTCCACTTT; cdr3_aa: CASSPQVNSPLHF
j_call: TRBJ1-3; clone_size: .; v_call: TRBV6-1; d_call: .; cdr3_nt: TGTGCCAGCAGTGCTCGGGAGGGGCGGACTGGAAACACCATATATTTT; cdr3_aa: CASSAREGRTGNTIYF
j_call: TRBJ1-5; clone_size: few; v_call: TRBV28; d_call: .; cdr3_nt: TGTGCCAGCAGGACCGGGAGACAGCCCCAGCATTTT; cdr3_aa: CASRTGRQPQHF
j_call: TRBJ2-7; clone_size: few; v_call: TRBV5-4; d_call: TRBD2; cdr3_nt: TGTGCCAGCAGCCCGGGAGGGGGGACCTACGAGCAGTACTTC; cdr3_aa: CASSPGGGTYEQYF
j_call: TRBJ2-3; clone_size: .; v_call: TRBV7-2; d_call: TRBD2; cdr3_nt: TGTGCCAGCAGCTTAGTCCCGGGAGGTTTGAGAGATACGCAGTATTTT; cdr3_aa: CASSLVPGGLRDTQYF
j_call: TRBJ2-1; clone_size: .; v_call: TRBV6-5; d_call: .; cdr3_nt: TGTGCCAGCAGTCCTTCCTACCGTGAGCAGTTCTTC; cdr3_aa: CASSPSYREQFF
j_call: TRBJ2-7; clone_size: .; v_call: TRBV9; d_call: TRBD2; cdr3_nt: TGTGCCAGCAGCCCTCCAGGGGCGGGAGGGGTTTACGAGCAGTACTTC; cdr3_aa: CASSPPGAGGVYEQYF
j_call: TRBJ1-6; clone_size: .; v_call: TRBV25-1; d_call: .; cdr3_nt: TGTGCCAGCAGTTACCGGGGAGGGGTTGGTTCACCCCTCCACTTT; cdr3_aa: CASSYRGGVGSPLHF
j_call: TRBJ2-3; clone_size: .; v_call: TRBV5-1; d_call: .; cdr3_nt: TGCGCCAGCAGCTTGGAACCGTTAGGAGCGCAGTATTTT; cdr3_aa: CASSLEPLGAQYF
j_call: TRBJ2-1; clone_size: .; v_call: TRBV9; d_call: TRBD2; cdr3_nt: TGTGCCAGCAGCGTAGTTAGCGGGGCCTACAATGAGCAGTTCTTC; cdr3_aa: CASSVVSGAYNEQFF
j_call: TRBJ1-2; clone_size: .; v_call: TRBV3-1/TRBV3-2; d_call: TRBD1; cdr3_nt: TGTGCCAGCAACGGACAGGGGAATGGCTACACCTTC; cdr3_aa: CASNGQGNGYTF
j_call: TRBJ2-7; clone_size: .; v_call: TRBV7-9; d_call: TRBD2; cdr3_nt: TGTGCCAGCAGCTCCCAAACTAGCGGGGGATACGAGCAGTACTTC; cdr3_aa: CASSSQTSGGYEQYF
j_call: TRBJ1-4; clone_size: few; v_call: TRBV20-1; d_call: .; cdr3_nt: TGCAGTGCTAGTTCGGGGGGCGGTTATGAAAAACTGTTTTTT; cdr3_aa: CSASSGGGYEKLFF
j_call: TRBJ2-7; clone_size: .; v_call: TRBV3-1/TRBV3-2; d_call: TRBD1; cdr3_nt: TGTGCCAGCAGCCCTAGAGGGACAGGGATTCGCGAGCAGTACTTC; cdr3_aa: CASSPRGTGIREQYF
j_call: TRBJ2-7; clone_size: .; v_call: TRBV6-5; d_call: TRBD1; cdr3_nt: TGTGCCAGCCGACTGGGACAGGGGTACGAGCAGTACTTC; cdr3_aa: CASRLGQGYEQYF
j_call: TRBJ1-4; clone_size: .; v_call: TRBV4-3; d_call: .; cdr3_nt: TGCGCCAGCAGCCCAGCGGACTCAGGGGATAATGAAAAACTGTTTTTT; cdr3_aa: CASSPADSGDNEKLFF
j_call: TRBJ1-2; clone_size: .; v_call: TRBV14; d_call: .; cdr3_nt: TGTGCCAGCAGCCGGGCAGGGGCAGACTATGGCTACACCTTC; cdr3_aa: CASSRAGADYGYTF
j_call: TRBJ2-4; clone_size: .; v_call: TRBV7-2; d_call: TRBD2; cdr3_nt: TGTGCCAGCAGCTTAGAGGTCGGGGGGGCCAAAAACATTCAGTACTTC; cdr3_aa: CASSLEVGGAKNIQYF
j_call: TRBJ2-2; clone_size: .; v_call: TRBV7-3; d_call: TRBD1; cdr3_nt: TGTGCCAGCAGCCGACAGGGGGTTGGCGGGGAGCTGTTTTTT; cdr3_aa: CASSRQGVGGELFF
j_call: TRBJ1-2; clone_size: .; v_call: TRBV7-2; d_call: .; cdr3_nt: TGTGCCAGCAGCTTAGTCCGCGACTATGGCTACACCTTC; cdr3_aa: CASSLVRDYGYTF
j_call: TRBJ2-7; clone_size: many; v_call: TRBV5-6; d_call: .; cdr3_nt: TGTGCCAGCAGCTTGTATATAGGGAGTTTTAGCTCCTACGAGCAGTACTTC; cdr3_aa: CASSLYIGSFSSYEQYF
j_call: TRBJ1-6; clone_size: .; v_call: TRBV30; d_call: TRBD1; cdr3_nt: TGTGCCTGGAGTGTCAGGGGGGAAGGATCACCCCTCCACTTT; cdr3_aa: CAWSVRGEGSPLHF
j_call: TRBJ1-1; clone_size: .; v_call: TRBV28; d_call: .; cdr3_nt: TGTGCCAGCAGGATACGACAGGTGAACACTGAAGCTTTCTTT; cdr3_aa: CASRIRQVNTEAFF
j_call: TRBJ1-1; clone_size: .; v_call: TRBV7-2; d_call: .; cdr3_nt: TGTGCCAGCAGCAGCAGGGGCACTGAAGCTTTCTTT; cdr3_aa: CASSSRGTEAFF
j_call: TRBJ1-3; clone_size: few; v_call: TRBV4-3; d_call: .; cdr3_nt: TGCGCCAGCAGCCAAGAGATCAGCGGGGCAAACACCATATATTTT; cdr3_aa: CASSQEISGANTIYF